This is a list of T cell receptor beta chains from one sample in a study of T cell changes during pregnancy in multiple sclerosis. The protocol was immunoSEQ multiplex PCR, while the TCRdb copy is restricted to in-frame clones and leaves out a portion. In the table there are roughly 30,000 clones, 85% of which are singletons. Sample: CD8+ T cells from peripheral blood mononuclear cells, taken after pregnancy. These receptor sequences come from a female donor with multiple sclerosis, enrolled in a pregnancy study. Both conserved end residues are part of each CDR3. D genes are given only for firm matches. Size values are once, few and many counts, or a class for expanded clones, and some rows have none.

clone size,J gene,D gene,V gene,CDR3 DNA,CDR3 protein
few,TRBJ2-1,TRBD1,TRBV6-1,TGTGCCAGCAGTCCGACAGGGGGGCACTACAATGAGCAGTTCTTC,CASSPTGGHYNEQFF
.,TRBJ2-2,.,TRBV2,TGTGCCAGGCCAGGGCCGGACCCTACCGGGGAGCTGTTTTTT,CARPGPDPTGELFF
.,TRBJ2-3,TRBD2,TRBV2,TGTGCCAGCAGACAACTAGCGGGGGACTCAGATACGCAGTATTTT,CASRQLAGDSDTQYF
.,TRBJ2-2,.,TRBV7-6,TGTGCCAGCAGTCCCGGACAGGGAGGGGCCGGGGAGCTGTTTTTT,CASSPGQGGAGELFF
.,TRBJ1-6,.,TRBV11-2,TGTGCCAGCAGCTTAGAGGTGGCGGTGATCTATAATTCACCCCTCCACTTT,CASSLEVAVIYNSPLHF
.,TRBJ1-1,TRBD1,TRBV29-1,TGCAGCGTCTTACCGGGACAGGACATCATGAACACTGAAGCTTTCTTT,CSVLPGQDIMNTEAFF
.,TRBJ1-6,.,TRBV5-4,TGTGCCAGCAGCTTGGACTATTCACCCCTCCACTTT,CASSLDYSPLHF
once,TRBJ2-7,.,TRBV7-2,TGTGCCAGCAGCCCCATCAGGCTACTTAGCTCCTACGAGCAGTACTTC,CASSPIRLLSSYEQYF
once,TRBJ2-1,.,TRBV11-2,TGTGCCAGCAGCCCCCCTAAAGGAGCGAGCCGCTACAATGAGCAGTTCTTC,CASSPPKGASRYNEQFF
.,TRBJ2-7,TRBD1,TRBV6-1,TGTGCCAGCAGTGAGGGGACAGGGGGCGCCTACGAGCAGTACTTC,CASSEGTGGAYEQYF
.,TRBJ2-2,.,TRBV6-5,TGTGCCAGCAGTTACCTAACAGGGCCAGGGGAGCTGTTTTTT,CASSYLTGPGELFF
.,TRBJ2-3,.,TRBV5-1,TGCGCCAGCAGCTTGGGACAGAGCACAGATACGCAGTATTTT,CASSLGQSTDTQYF
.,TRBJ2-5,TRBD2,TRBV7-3,TGTGCCAGCAGCTTAACGGGAGGGATGGAGACCCAGTACTTC,CASSLTGGMETQYF
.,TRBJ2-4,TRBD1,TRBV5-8,TGTGCCAGCAGCTCCCCCGACGGGACAGGGGGCGGAAAGAGCAAAAACATTCAGTACTTC,CASSSPDGTGGGKSKNIQYF
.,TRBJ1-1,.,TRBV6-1,TGTGCCGGAAGGCAGGGAGGGGTCACTGAAGCTTTCTTT,CAGRQGGVTEAFF
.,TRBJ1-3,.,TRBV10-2,TGCGCCAGCAGTGACCCTTGGAGGGAGTCTGGAAACACCATATATTTT,CASSDPWRESGNTIYF
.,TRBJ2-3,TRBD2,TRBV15,TGTGCCACCAGCACATATCCGGGACTAGCGGATAGCACAGATACGCAGTATTTT,CATSTYPGLADSTDTQYF
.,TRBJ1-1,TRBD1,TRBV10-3,TGTGCCATCAGTGATCCGGGACAGATCACTGAAGCTTTCTTT,CAISDPGQITEAFF
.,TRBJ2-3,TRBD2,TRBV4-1,TGCGCCAGCAGCCAGCGGGGGGGCCCGGTTCAAGAGGATACGCAGTATTTT,CASSQRGGPVQEDTQYF
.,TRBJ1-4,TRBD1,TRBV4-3,TGCGCCAGCAGCCGACTGACAGGGACTAATGAAAAACTGTTTTTT,CASSRLTGTNEKLFF
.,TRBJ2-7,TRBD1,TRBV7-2,TGTGCCAGCAGCTCCGCCTGGGACAGCGTTACCTACGAGCAGTACTTC,CASSSAWDSVTYEQYF
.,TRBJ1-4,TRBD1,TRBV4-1,TGCGCCAGCAGCCATGCACCGGGACAGTTTAATGAAAAACTGTTTTTT,CASSHAPGQFNEKLFF
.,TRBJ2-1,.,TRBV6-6,TGTGCCAGCAGTTACTCGGGACTGTCCAATGAGCAGTTCTTC,CASSYSGLSNEQFF
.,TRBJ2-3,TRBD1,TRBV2,TGTGCCAGCAGCTTCCAAGAGACAACGGGACAGAACACAGATACGCAGTATTTT,CASSFQETTGQNTDTQYF
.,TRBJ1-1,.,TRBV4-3,TGCGCCAGCAGCCAAGAGGTGGGGGCTGGCACTGAAGCTTTCTTT,CASSQEVGAGTEAFF
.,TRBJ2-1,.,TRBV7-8,TGTGCCAGCAGCGTCGGGGATCACTCCTACAATGAGCAGTTCTTC,CASSVGDHSYNEQFF
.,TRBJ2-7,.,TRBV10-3,TGTGCCATTACCTTGGACAGCACCTACGAGCAGTACTTC,CAITLDSTYEQYF
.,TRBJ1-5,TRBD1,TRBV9,TGTGCCAGCAGCCCGACAGGGTCGAGCAATCAGCCCCAGCATTTT,CASSPTGSSNQPQHF
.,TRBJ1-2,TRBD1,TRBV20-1,TGCAGTGATCGGGACAGCGGTGGCTACACCTTC,CSDRDSGGYTF
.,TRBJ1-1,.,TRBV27,TGTGCCAGCAGTTTGGGGACAGAAGCTTTCTTT,CASSLGTEAFF
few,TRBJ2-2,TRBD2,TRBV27,TGTGCCAGCAGTGCTCTAGCGGGGAGACTCACCGGGGAGCTGTTTTTT,CASSALAGRLTGELFF
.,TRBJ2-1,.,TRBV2,TGTGCCAGCAGTGGGGGGCGGCAGGGCGCCTCCTACAATGAGCAGTTCTTC,CASSGGRQGASYNEQFF
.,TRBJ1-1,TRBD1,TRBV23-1,TGCGCCAGCAGTCCGGACTCTCACAGGGGCGCTGAAGCTTTCTTT,CASSPDSHRGAEAFF
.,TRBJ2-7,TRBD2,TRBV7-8,TGTGCCAGCAGCCTAGCGGGGAGCTCCTACGAGCAGTACTTC,CASSLAGSSYEQYF
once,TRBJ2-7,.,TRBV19,TGTGCCAGTAGTGCCACAGGCTACGAGCAGTACTTC,CASSATGYEQYF
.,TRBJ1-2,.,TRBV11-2,TGTGCCAGCAGCTCCCTCCTTGACGACAGGCGGTTCAACTATGGCTACACCTTC,CASSSLLDDRRFNYGYTF
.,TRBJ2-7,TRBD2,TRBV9,TGTGCCAGCAGCGTAGGGGGGGGGACCTACGAGCAGTACTTC,CASSVGGGTYEQYF
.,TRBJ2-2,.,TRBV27,TGTGCCAGCAGTATCAGGGTTACCGGGGAGCTGTTTTTT,CASSIRVTGELFF
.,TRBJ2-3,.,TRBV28,TGTGCCAGCAGTTTAGGACAGAGAGAGATCACAGATACGCAGTATTTT,CASSLGQREITDTQYF
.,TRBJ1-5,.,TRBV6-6,TGTGCCAGCACATCACGGGTTGGTCAGCCCCAGCATTTT,CASTSRVGQPQHF
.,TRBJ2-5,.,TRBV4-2,TGTGCCAGCAGCCAACCCCCCGGGAACGGTGTGGGAGAGACCCAGTACTTC,CASSQPPGNGVGETQYF
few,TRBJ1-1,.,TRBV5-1,TGCGCCAGCAGCTCGGAGGTGAACACTGAAGCTTTCTTT,CASSSEVNTEAFF
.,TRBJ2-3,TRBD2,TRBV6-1,TGTGCCAGCAGTGAAGCGGCGGGGGGGGCCGATACGCAGTATTTT,CASSEAAGGADTQYF
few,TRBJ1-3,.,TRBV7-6,TGTGCCAGCAGCTTAGTTACAGCTTATACCGGTGGATTGAAAAACACCATATATTTT,CASSLVTAYTGGLKNTIYF
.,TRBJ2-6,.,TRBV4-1,TGCGCCAGCAGCCTCGACAGCTCTGGGGCCAACGTCCTGACTTTC,CASSLDSSGANVLTF
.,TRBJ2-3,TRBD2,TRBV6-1,TGTGCCAGCAGTGAACTAGCGGGGGGGCAGGATACGCAGTATTTT,CASSELAGGQDTQYF
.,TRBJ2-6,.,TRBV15,TGTGCCACCAGCAGGGACAGAGAGTCAGGGGCCAACGTCCTGACTTTC,CATSRDRESGANVLTF
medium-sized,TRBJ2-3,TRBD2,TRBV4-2,TGTGCCAGCAGCGAAGGGCCTAGCGGGGGGACAGATACGCAGTATTTT,CASSEGPSGGTDTQYF
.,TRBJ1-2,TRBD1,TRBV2,TGTGCCAGCAGTGACCCCCGACAGGGGGATGGCTACACCTTC,CASSDPRQGDGYTF
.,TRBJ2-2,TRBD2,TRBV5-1,TGCGCCAGCAGCGGGACTAACGACGCTCCCGGGGAGCTGTTTTTT,CASSGTNDAPGELFF
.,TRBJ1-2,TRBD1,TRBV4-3,TGCGCCAGCAGCCAAGAACAGGGGATGTGGGATGGCTACACCTTC,CASSQEQGMWDGYTF